This T cell receptor beta chain was documented in a study of T cell repertoires in cytomegalovirus infection. Across the study: In public TCR beta signatures, there were indications of both CMV infection and matching HLA type. Points from the study as a whole: Identification of carriers of CMV plus the relevant HLA was achieved through cumulative public TCR beta family frequency. HLA-C-restricted TCR beta clonotypes specific for CMV led the ex vivo response.

At least ten counts were recorded for this clonotype. Antigen: not known. The CDR3 is 16 residues long. V lost 1 base and J lost 1, with 8 bases in between. Germline values: CDR1 SGHVS, CDR2 FQNEAQ. TCRdb re-called the reads with MiXCR, one entry per CDR3 protein. Here the sample spans approximately 300,000 distinct CDR3 sequences, 20% to 30% being singletons. The V call is TRBV7-8, the J call TRBJ2-6; maybe TRBD1 (6 bases). The sample consisted of cultured PBMCs, taken from culture after CMV antigen stimulation. The receptor was isolated from a human donor in good health (CMV status not recorded). Some clones in this sample may be carry-over from other donors' samples. This chain's CDR3 is CASSLVQGSGANVLTF. For the CDR3, the DNA is TGTGCCAGCAGCTTAGTCCAGGGGTCTGGGGCCAACGTCCTGACTTTC.